The 6 T cell receptor beta chains in this list originate from one sample, sequenced in a study of human T cells and chemical hapten exposure. Time point meaning: patch test 2, 6 weeks after DPC sensitization. Sample treatment: therapeutic diphenylcyclopropenone sensitization with weekly scalp DPC. MiXCR, run by TCRdb on the RACE reads, gives a single entry per CDR3 protein. The sample records about 400,000 distinct CDR3 sequences, about 6% being singletons. This specimen was whole blood, taken in connection with sensitization to the hapten diphenylcyclopropenone (DPC). The receptors were gathered from a woman aged 18-29 years with alopecia areata. Some clones in this sample may be carry-over from other donors' samples.

About this clonotype itself: Mismatch with germline at one junction end may stem from a read error. The chain uses TRBV5-5 and TRBJ1-2, with D possibly TRBD1 on 5 matching bases. Germline V gene data show CDR1 as SGHKS and CDR2 as YYEKEE (reference sequence). This CDR3 region has 15 residues. CDR3 coding DNA: TGTGCCAGCAGCTTGGTATGGGGCGAGGGCTATCGCTACACCTTC. Translation gives CASSLVWGEGYRYTF.

This chain joins TRBV6-6 and TRBJ2-7; perhaps TRBD1 as D (6 bases). V was clipped by 7 bases and J by 3 bases, with 16 bases between them. CDR1 and CDR2 from the germline V gene are MNHNY and SVGAGI (reference sequence). The CDR3 is 14 amino acids. CDR3 DNA: TGTGCCAGCATTTCGAGAGGGGGAATCTACGAGCAGTACTTC. Protein sequence: CASISRGGIYEQYF.

This clonotype was seen a handful of times. The genes are TRBV28 and TRBJ2-7; the match to TRBD1 covers 9 bases. The CDR3 runs to 13 residues. The V segment lost 11 bases and the J segment 7 bases; nucleotides outside the gene matches: 12. The germline V gene has CDR1 MDHEN and CDR2 SYDVKM. The CDR3 region has the DNA TGTGCCGGCATCCCGACAGGGGGTGGTGAGCAGTACTTC. It translates to CAGIPTGGGEQYF.

The table lists this clonotype with many counts. The chain has TRBV18 and TRBJ1-1; weak D call: TRBD1 (5 bases). From germline, CDR1 is KGHSH and CDR2 LQKENI. V was clipped by 0 bases and J by 4 bases, with 9 bases between them. This CDR3 has 14 amino acids. CDR3 in DNA: TGTGCCAGCTCACCACCGGGGGGTGCCACTGAAGCTTTCTTT. Protein product: CASSPPGGATEAFF.

This clonotype was recorded many times. This rearrangement joins TRBV9 to TRBJ2-3, with 14 bases aligning to TRBD2. The CDR3 runs to 17 residues. Looked up from germline, CDR1 is SGDLS and CDR2 is YYNGEE. The trim removed 4 bases at V and 4 bases at J, leaving 8 bases unmatched. The CDR3 DNA follows: TGTGCCAGCAGCCAACTTCCGGGACTAGCGGGGGCAGATACGCAGTATTTT. Protein sequence: CASSQLPGLAGADTQYF.

With regard to this clonotype: A much more abundant neighbour one base away suggests this may be a read error. The chain uses TRBV2 and TRBJ1-1; D gene ambiguous. This CDR3 is 12 amino acids long. CDR1 SNHLY and CDR2 FYNNEI come from the germline V gene. Here the CDR3 reads CASSGDLADAFF. In DNA form, the CDR3 reads TGTGCCAGCAGTGGGGATCTTGCTGACGCTTTCTTT.